A single sample is the source of the 21 T cell receptor beta chains below, sequenced in a study of cytomegalovirus exposure and HLA in healthy donors. With 60 Vbeta and 13 Jbeta primers, the PCR was carried out. Libraries were prepared by immunoSEQ multiplex PCR; TCRdb keeps only in-frame clonotypes and omits some of them. Altogether 90,000 to 130,000 clones are present, over 60% being singletons, with the ten largest covering 13%. The sequencing sample was made of PBMCs. Receptors originate from a man aged 25 to 45 in good health and CMV-seropositive.

The chain uses TRBV2 and TRBJ1-2; 7 nucleotides agree with TRBD1. Germline-derived CDR1 and CDR2 are SNHLY and FYNNEI. Trimming removed 3 bases from V and 2 bases from J; junction bases left unmatched: 3. The CDR3 totals 14 residues. As DNA, the CDR3 is TGTGCCAGCAGTGAGGGCAGGGGGAACTATGGCTACACCTTC. Its translation: CASSEGRGNYGYTF.

This chain connects TRBV25-1 to TRBJ2-7, with 11 bases fitting TRBD1. This CDR3 comprises 17 residues. Losses at the gene ends were 4 bases for V and 4 bases for J; bases not matched to a gene: 12. Germline V gene data show CDR1 as MGHDK and CDR2 as SYGVNS. The CDR3 bases are TGTGCCAGCAGTGGAGGACAGGGGGCGCTTATAAGGTACGAGCAGTACTTC. Encoded protein: CASSGGQGALIRYEQYF.

The CDR3 DNA sequence: TGTGCCAGTAGTATAGGAGGGGGATACACAGATACGCAGTATTTT. Translation gives CASSIGGGYTDTQYF. V usage is TRBV19 and J usage is TRBJ2-3; possibly TRBD1 for D (6 bases). CDR1 LNHDA and CDR2 SQIVND come from the germline V gene (reference sequence). The CDR3 loop spans 15 amino acids. V was trimmed by 1 base and J by 2 bases, leaving 10 bases between them.

In this sample, this clone turned up a few times. The chain carries TRBV2 and TRBJ1-6; D uncertain. Germline V CDR1 and CDR2: SNHLY, FYNNEI. CDR3 length: 12 residues. The V and J ends lost 6 bases and 5 bases respectively, with 5 bases between them. CDR3 nucleotides: TGTGCCAGCAGCCCCAATAATTCACCCCTCCACTTT. Translation gives CASSPNNSPLHF. The entire variable domain, with the rest obtained from reference TRBV2 and TRBJ1-6, is as follows: EPEVTQTPSHQVTQMGQEVILRCVPISNHLYFYWYRQILGQKVEFLVSFYNNEISEKSEIFDDQFSVERPDGSNFTLKIRSTKLEDSAMYFCASSPNNSPLHFGNGTRLTVT.

Only a few counts were recorded for this clone. Here the CDR3 DNA reads TGTGCCAGTAGTATGGGCTCTCTGACCACCTACGAGCAGTACTTC. Its protein product is CASSMGSLTTYEQYF. This chain uses TRBV19 with TRBJ2-7; unclear D gene. Germline CDR1 reads LNHDA; CDR2 reads SQIVND (reference sequence). V dropped 3 bases and J dropped 2 bases, with 14 bases sitting between them. The CDR3 length is 15 residues.

The V and J genes are TRBV30 and TRBJ1-1; D is possibly TRBD1 (6 bases). Germline V CDR1 and CDR2: GTSNPN, SVGIG (reference sequence). V lost 3 bases to trimming and J lost 1 base, with 9 bases between them. This CDR3 region has 13 residues. The CDR3 here is CAWRGQRNTEAFF. The CDR3, as DNA: TGTGCCTGGAGAGGACAGCGGAACACTGAAGCTTTCTTT.

This clone was observed a handful of times. The rearrangement uses TRBV10-3 and TRBJ1-3, with D possibly TRBD1 on 5 matching bases. V gave up 2 bases and J gave up 3 bases, with 11 bases separating them. The CDR3 runs 15 residues. Germline lookup yields CDR1 ENHRY and CDR2 SYGVKD. CDR3 region: CAISELGGGGNTIYF. CDR3 DNA: TGTGCCATCAGTGAGCTGGGGGGAGGTGGAAACACCATATATTTT.

This chain connects TRBV7-8 to TRBJ1-6, with D perhaps matching TRBD1 (5 bases). CDR3 length: 16 amino acids. V shed 4 bases and J shed 6 bases, with 16 bases lying between them. Germline V gives CDR1 SGHVS, CDR2 FQNEAQ. The CDR3 DNA follows: TGTGCCAGCAGCTCCTCAAACCTGGGGGGTAATTCACCCCTCCACTTT. As protein: CASSSSNLGGNSPLHF.

The genes are TRBV6-5 and TRBJ1-1, with 7 bases identical to TRBD1. The junction had 15 bases not matched to a gene; V was cut back by 6 bases and J by 11 bases. The CDR3 covers 14 residues. Germline CDR1 reads MNHEY; CDR2 reads SVGAGI. The CDR3 loop is CASRYAGTAYRAFF. For the CDR3, the DNA is TGTGCCAGCAGGTACGCCGGGACAGCTTATAGGGCTTTCTTT.

The genes are TRBV19 and TRBJ2-7; TRBD1 is a possible D gene (6 bases). The germline V gene encodes CDR1 LNHDA and CDR2 SQIVND (reference sequence). V was pared by 3 bases and J by 3 bases, with 9 bases between. The CDR3 loop spans 13 amino acids. The CDR3 bases are TGTGCCAGTAGTATCCAGGGGAACTACGAGCAGTACTTC. Its translation: CASSIQGNYEQYF. The whole variable domain, filled in from reference TRBV19 and TRBJ2-7, reads DGGITQSPKYLFRKEGQNVTLSCEQNLNHDAMYWYRQDPGQGLRLIYYSQIVNDFQKGDIAEGYSVSREKKESFPLTVTSAQKNPTAFYLCASSIQGNYEQYFGPGTRLTVT.

The chain recombines TRBV5-5 with TRBJ1-2; 9 bases match TRBD1. The length of the CDR3 is 16 residues. The V gene's germline CDR1 is SGHKS and CDR2 YYEKEE (reference sequence). The junction had 15 bases not matched to a gene; V was cut back by 5 bases and J by 7 bases. CDR3 protein: CASRPWVRDREGGYTF. CDR3 nucleotide sequence: TGTGCCAGCAGGCCCTGGGTCCGGGACAGGGAAGGTGGCTACACCTTC. The variable domain in full, completed from reference TRBV5-5 and TRBJ1-2, reads DAGVTQSPTHLIKTRGQQVTLRCSPISGHKSVSWYQQVLGQGPQFIFQYYEKEERGRGNFPDRFSARQFPNYSSELNVNALLLGDSALYLCASRPWVRDREGGYTFGSGTRLTVV.

This clone has only a few counts. The same CDR3 also results from other DNA sequences found in this sample. The chain employs TRBV5-4 and TRBJ2-1; TRBD2 matches 8 bases. The CDR3 has 15 amino acids. V lost 0 bases and J lost 4; bases outside the gene matches: 3. The germline CDR1 and CDR2 sequences are SGHNT and YYREEE (reference sequence). Here the CDR3 DNA reads TGTGCCAGCAGCTTGGTAGCGGGGCCTTACAATGAGCAGTTCTTC. This codes for CASSLVAGPYNEQFF.

The chain employs TRBV23-1 and TRBJ1-3, with TRBD1 matching over 8 bases. TRBV23-1 is flagged as an ORF with uncertain function. The CDR3 is 15 amino acids. V dropped 3 bases and J dropped 5; count of bases not matched to a gene: 6. CDR3 in DNA: TGCGCCAGCAGTCATCCAGGGGGCCCCCGAAACACCATATATTTT. It codes for CASSHPGGPRNTIYF.

The V and J genes are TRBV28 and TRBJ2-7, with no clear D. Germline values: CDR1 MDHEN, CDR2 SYDVKM. This CDR3 spans 11 amino acids. The V end lost 5 bases, the J end lost 3 bases, and 5 bases lay between the germline ends. In nucleotides, the CDR3 is TGTGCCAGCAGTCCGTTCTACGAGCAGTACTTC. This translates into CASSPFYEQYF.

This chain joins TRBV6-1 and TRBJ1-5; D not certain. V was trimmed by 4 bases and J by 0 bases, leaving 10 bases between them. CDR1 and CDR2 (germline): MNHNS, SASEGT. This CDR3 contains 15 residues. DNA of the CDR3: TGTGCCAGCAGTGGGTCTTCCTATAGCAATCAGCCCCAGCATTTT. Translating gives CASSGSSYSNQPQHF.

The chain has TRBV7-2 and TRBJ2-7, with D maybe TRBD2 (6 bases). Trimming took off 5 bases at V and 6 bases at J, with 14 bases between the two ends. This CDR3 is 13 amino acids long. Germline V CDR1 and CDR2: SGHTA, FQGNSA. CDR3: CASSPEDGGEQYF. CDR3 in DNA: TGTGCCAGCAGCCCGGAGGACGGGGGCGAGCAGTACTTC.

The genes are TRBV7-2 and TRBJ2-2; D is unresolved. Looked up from germline, CDR1 is SGHTA and CDR2 is FQGNSA. V was cut by 6 bases and J by 1 base, with 9 bases left in between. The CDR3 is made up of 14 amino acids. This CDR3 is CASRPYRNTGELFF. The DNA for the CDR3 is TGTGCCAGCAGGCCCTACCGGAACACCGGGGAGCTGTTTTTT.

The V call is TRBV4-1, the J call TRBJ2-4, with TRBD2 matching over 8 bases. This CDR3 region has 17 residues. Per the germline V gene, CDR1 is MGHRA and CDR2 is YSYEKL. Trimming at V came to 4 bases and at J to 7 bases, leaving 15 bases not matched to a gene. CDR3 bases: TGCGCCAGCAGCCCCTCTGGGGCGGGGGGTGGGAACAACATTCAGTACTTC. It is translated as CASSPSGAGGGNNIQYF.

The J gene is TRBJ1-2, the V gene TRBV7-2, with no clear D. V lost 3 bases and J 4 bases, leaving 15 bases between the germline ends. The CDR3 is 15 amino acids. Germline loops: CDR1 SGHTA, CDR2 FQGNSA. CDR3 coding DNA: TGTGCCAGCAGCTTGGGTGGGCCGGCGATCTATGGCTACACCTTC. This sequence encodes CASSLGGPAIYGYTF.

This chain connects TRBV7-3 to TRBJ2-4; 7 bases agree with TRBD2. Trimming removed 5 bases from V and 0 bases from J; junction bases left unmatched: 7. Germline V CDR1 and CDR2: SGHTA, FQGTGA. The length of the CDR3 is 16 residues. CDR3 in amino acids: CASSPGTIQAKNIQYF. Written as DNA, the CDR3 is TGTGCCAGCAGCCCCGGGACTATACAAGCCAAAAACATTCAGTACTTC.

The genes are TRBV19 and TRBJ2-7; a possible D gene is TRBD1 (5 bases). Trimming stripped 9 bases from V and 1 base from J, with 19 bases between. Germline CDR1 and CDR2: LNHDA and SQIVND (reference sequence). The CDR3 totals 15 residues. As DNA, the CDR3 is TGTGCCAGCCCCGTAAGGGGCCATCCTTCCTACGAGCAGTACTTC. Translated, it gives CASPVRGHPSYEQYF.